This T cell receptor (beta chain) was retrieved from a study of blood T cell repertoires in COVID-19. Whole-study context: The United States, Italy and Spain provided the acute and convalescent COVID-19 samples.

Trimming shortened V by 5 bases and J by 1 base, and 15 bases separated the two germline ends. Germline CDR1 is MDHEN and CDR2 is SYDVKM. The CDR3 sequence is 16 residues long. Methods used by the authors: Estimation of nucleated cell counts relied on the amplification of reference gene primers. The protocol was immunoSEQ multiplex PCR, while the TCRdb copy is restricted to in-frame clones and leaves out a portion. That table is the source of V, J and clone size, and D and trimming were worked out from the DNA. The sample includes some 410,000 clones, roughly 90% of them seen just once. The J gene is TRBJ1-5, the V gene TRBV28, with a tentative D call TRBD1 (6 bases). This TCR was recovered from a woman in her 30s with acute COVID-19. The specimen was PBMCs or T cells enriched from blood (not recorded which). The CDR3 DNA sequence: TGTGCCAGCAGTCGTTTGGCGCAGGGGAGCAATCAGCCCCAGCATTTT. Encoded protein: CASSRLAQGSNQPQHF.